This T cell receptor (beta chain) appears in the sequencing data of a study of OX40 agonist ivuxolimab in advanced cancers. The wider study: Two patients with cutaneous melanoma and one with hepatocellular carcinoma, three in total, showed partial responses. Study results and caveats: Fewer expanded clones were found on average in CD4+ than in CD8+ T cells.

Produced via immunoSEQ multiplex PCR; TCRdb's table is partial and in-frame only. The data show 69,000 or so clones, 85% seen once. In its sample, this clone was seen once. What it binds is not known. The sequenced sample was CD4+ or CD8+ T cells sorted from blood, obtained in a trial of the OX40 agonist ivuxolimab. The TCR sequence derives from an adult with an advanced solid tumor such as melanoma, head and neck, liver or kidney cancer.

The CDR3 coding sequence is TGTGCCAGCAGCTTGTTGCAGTTAACTGAAGCTTTCTTT. It codes for CASSLLQLTEAFF. The chain recombines TRBV5-5 with TRBJ1-1; D not resolved. The CDR3 sequence is 13 residues long. Trimming removed 1 base from V and 5 bases from J, with 9 bases in between. In germline, CDR1 is SGHKS, CDR2 YYEKEE (reference sequence).